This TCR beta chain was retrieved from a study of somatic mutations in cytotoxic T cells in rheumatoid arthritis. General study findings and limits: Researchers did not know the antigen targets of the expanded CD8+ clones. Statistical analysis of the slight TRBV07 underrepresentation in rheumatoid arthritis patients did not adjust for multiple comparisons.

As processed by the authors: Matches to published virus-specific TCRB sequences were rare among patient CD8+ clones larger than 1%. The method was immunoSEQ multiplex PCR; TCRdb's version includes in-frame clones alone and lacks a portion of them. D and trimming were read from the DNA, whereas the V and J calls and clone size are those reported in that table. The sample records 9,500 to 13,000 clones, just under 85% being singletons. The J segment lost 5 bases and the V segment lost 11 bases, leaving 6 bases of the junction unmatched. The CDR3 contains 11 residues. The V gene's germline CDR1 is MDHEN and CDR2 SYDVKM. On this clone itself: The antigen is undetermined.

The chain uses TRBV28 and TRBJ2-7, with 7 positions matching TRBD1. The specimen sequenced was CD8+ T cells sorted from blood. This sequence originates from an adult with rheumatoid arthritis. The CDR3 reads CAFGTADEQYF. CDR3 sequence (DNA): TGTGCCTTCGGGACAGCCGACGAGCAGTACTTC.